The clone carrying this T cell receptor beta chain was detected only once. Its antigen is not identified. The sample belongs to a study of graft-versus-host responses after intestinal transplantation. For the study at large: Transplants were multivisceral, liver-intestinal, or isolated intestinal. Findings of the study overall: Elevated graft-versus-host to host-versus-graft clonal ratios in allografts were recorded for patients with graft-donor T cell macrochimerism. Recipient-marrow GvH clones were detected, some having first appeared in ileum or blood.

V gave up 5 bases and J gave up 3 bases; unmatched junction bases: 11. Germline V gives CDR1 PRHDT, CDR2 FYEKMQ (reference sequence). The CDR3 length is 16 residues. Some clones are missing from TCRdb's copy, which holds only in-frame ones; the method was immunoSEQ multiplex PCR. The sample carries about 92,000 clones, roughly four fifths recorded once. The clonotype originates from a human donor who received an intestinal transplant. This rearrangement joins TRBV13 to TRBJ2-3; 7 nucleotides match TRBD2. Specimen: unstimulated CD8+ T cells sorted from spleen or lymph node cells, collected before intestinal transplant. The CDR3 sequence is CASSPSGTTVTDTQYF. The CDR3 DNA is TGTGCCAGCAGCCCTTCCGGGACTACGGTGACAGATACGCAGTATTTT. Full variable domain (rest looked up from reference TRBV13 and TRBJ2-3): AAGVIQSPRHLIKEKRETATLKCYPIPRHDTVYWYQQGPGQDPQFLISFYEKMQSDKGSIPDRFSAQQFSDYHSELNMSSLELGDSALYFCASSPSGTTVTDTQYFGPGTRLTVL.